The text below deals with one T cell receptor (beta chain). The repertoire was sequenced with immunoSEQ multiplex PCR; TCRdb's copy has only in-frame clones and lacks some. Among over 110,000 clones listed, around 80% were seen once. This sample was included in a study of blood T cell repertoires in COVID-19. CDR1 is SQVTM, CDR2 ANQGSEA, per germline. This CDR3 spans 14 amino acids. Between the trimmed V and J ends, which lost 4 bases and 3 bases, there was a span of 15 bases. The sample consisted of peripheral blood. The TCR originated in a man older than 75 with acute or convalescent COVID-19. This chain joins TRBV29-1 and TRBJ1-1; D not resolved. CDR3 loop: CSVVASPRDTEAFF. The CDR3 bases are TGCAGCGTTGTTGCCTCCCCTCGGGACACTGAAGCTTTCTTT.